The T cell receptor (beta chain) described here comes from a study of cytomegalovirus exposure and HLA in healthy donors. Remarks on this clone: Its target is unknown.

In germline, CDR1 is SQVTM, CDR2 ANQGSEA. Trimming at V came to 1 base and at J to 2 bases, leaving 1 base not matched to a gene. CDR3 length equals 14 residues. TCRdb's table, derived via immunoSEQ multiplex PCR, lists solely in-frame clones and lacks some. The table has hundreds of thousands of clones, more than 85% seen once. Study-wide findings and caveats: The CMV antigen specificity of three CMV-associated chains was confirmed through in vitro analysis. Reports indicated that the classifier achieved high specificity and sensitivity in diagnosing cytomegalovirus status.

The sequencing sample was made of PBMCs. The receptor was derived from a man younger than 35 in good health and CMV-seropositive. This chain uses TRBV29-1 with TRBJ2-1, with 8 bases identical to TRBD2. The CDR3 reads CSVEAGGPYNEQFF. The CDR3 bases are TGCAGCGTTGAAGCGGGAGGGCCCTACAATGAGCAGTTCTTC.